This section outlines one T cell receptor beta chain sequence together with its context. The sample comes from a study of shared clonotypes between healthy human individuals. Only CD45RO-negative cells positively selected for CCR7 counted as naive CD8 cells, so terminally differentiated effector memory CD45RA+ cells were excluded. The CDR3 sequence is 17 residues long. Trimming removed 0 bases at V and 7 bases at J, with 17 bases between. From germline, CDR1 is SGDLS and CDR2 YYNGEE. The protocol was immunoSEQ multiplex PCR, while the TCRdb copy is restricted to in-frame clones and leaves out a portion. The table includes nearly 2 million clones, about 94% detected once.

The clonotype was recovered from a man aged 18-30 years in good health. The chain is built from TRBV9 and TRBJ1-6; tentative D call: TRBD1 (5 bases). Input material: naive CD8+ T cells sorted from blood. CDR3 in DNA: TGTGCCAGCAGCGTAGGTCTGGGGCCAGCGCCAAATTCACCCCTCCACTTT. This gives the protein CASSVGLGPAPNSPLHF.